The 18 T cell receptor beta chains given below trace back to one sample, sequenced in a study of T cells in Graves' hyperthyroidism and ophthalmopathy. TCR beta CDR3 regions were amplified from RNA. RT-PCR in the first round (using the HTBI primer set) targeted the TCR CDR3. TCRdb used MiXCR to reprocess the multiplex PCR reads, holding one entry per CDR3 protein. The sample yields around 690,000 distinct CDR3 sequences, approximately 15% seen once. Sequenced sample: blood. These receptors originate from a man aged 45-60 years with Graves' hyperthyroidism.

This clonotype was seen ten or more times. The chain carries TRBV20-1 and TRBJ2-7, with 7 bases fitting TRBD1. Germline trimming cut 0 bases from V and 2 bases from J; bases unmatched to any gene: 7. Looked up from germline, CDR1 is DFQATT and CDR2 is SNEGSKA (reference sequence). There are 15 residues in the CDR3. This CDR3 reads CSARDLVTGTYEQYF. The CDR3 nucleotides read TGCAGTGCTAGAGATCTTGTGACAGGGACCTACGAGCAGTACTTC.

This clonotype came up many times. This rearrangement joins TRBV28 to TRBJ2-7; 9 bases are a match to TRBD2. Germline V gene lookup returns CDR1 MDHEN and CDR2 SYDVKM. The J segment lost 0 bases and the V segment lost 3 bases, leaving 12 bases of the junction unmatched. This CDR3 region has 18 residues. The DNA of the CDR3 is TGTGCCAGCAGTTTTGAGATGACTAGCGGAGGGAGCTCCTACGAGCAGTACTTC. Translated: CASSFEMTSGGSSYEQYF.

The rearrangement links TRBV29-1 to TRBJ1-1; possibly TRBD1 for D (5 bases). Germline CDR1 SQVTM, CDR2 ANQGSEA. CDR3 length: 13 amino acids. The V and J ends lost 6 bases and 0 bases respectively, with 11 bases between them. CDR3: CSVTRGMNTEAFF. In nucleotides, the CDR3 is TGCAGCGTGACTAGGGGCATGAACACTGAAGCTTTCTTT.

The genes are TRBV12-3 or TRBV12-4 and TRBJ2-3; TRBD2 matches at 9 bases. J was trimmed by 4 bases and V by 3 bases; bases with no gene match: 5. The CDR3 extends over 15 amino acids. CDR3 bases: TGTGCCAGCAGTTTTGGGCGGGAGGGTCCAGATACGCAGTATTTT. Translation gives CASSFGREGPDTQYF.

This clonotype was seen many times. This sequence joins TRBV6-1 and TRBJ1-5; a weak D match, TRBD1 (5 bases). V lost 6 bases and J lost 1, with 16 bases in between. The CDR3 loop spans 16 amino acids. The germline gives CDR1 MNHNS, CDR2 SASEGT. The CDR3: CASSGSVGESNQPQHF. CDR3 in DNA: TGTGCCAGCAGCGGGTCAGTGGGGGAAAGCAATCAGCCCCAGCATTTT.

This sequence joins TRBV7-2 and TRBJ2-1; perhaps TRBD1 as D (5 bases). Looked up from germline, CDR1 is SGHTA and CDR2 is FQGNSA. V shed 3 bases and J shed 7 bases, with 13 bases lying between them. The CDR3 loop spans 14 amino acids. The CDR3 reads CASSFWGGSNEQFF. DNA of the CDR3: TGTGCCAGCAGCTTTTGGGGCGGATCGAATGAGCAGTTCTTC.

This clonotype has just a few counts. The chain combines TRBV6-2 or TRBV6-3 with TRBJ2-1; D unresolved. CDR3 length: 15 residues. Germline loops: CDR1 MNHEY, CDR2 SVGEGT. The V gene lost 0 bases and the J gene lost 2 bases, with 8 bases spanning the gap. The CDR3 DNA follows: TGTGCCAGCAGTTACTCGCCCAGCACCTACAATGAGCAGTTCTTC. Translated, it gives CASSYSPSTYNEQFF.

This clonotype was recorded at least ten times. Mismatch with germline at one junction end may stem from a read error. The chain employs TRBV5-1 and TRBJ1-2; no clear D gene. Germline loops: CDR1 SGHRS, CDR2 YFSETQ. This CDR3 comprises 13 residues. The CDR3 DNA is TGTGCCAGCAGTTTAGGTCAGGACTATGGCTACACCTTC. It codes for CASSLGQDYGYTF.

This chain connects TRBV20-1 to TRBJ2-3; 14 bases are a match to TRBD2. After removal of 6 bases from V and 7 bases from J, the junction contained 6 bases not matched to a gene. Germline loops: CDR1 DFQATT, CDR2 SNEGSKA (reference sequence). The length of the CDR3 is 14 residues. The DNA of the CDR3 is TGCAGTGCAGGGACTAGCGGGAGAGGAAATACGCAGTATTTT. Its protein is CSAGTSGRGNTQYF.

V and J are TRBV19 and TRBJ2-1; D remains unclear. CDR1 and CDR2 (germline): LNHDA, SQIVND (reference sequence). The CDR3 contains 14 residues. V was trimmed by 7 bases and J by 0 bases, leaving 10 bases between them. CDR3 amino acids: CASTRFDSYNEQFF. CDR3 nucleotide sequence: TGTGCCAGTACACGTTTCGACTCCTACAATGAGCAGTTCTTC.

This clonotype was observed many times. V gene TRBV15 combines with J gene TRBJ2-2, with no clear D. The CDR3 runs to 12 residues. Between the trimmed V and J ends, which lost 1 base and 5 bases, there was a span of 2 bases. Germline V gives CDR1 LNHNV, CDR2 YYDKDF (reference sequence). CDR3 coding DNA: TGTGCCACCAGCAGAGTTACCGGGGAGCTGTTTTTT. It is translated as CATSRVTGELFF.

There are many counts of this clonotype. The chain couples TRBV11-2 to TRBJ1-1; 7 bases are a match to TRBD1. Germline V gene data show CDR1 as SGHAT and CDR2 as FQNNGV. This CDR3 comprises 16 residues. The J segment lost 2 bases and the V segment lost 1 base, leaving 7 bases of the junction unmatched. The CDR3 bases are TGTGCCAGCAGCTTAGCCCCGAGGGGGCGCAACACTGAAGCTTTCTTT. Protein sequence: CASSLAPRGRNTEAFF.

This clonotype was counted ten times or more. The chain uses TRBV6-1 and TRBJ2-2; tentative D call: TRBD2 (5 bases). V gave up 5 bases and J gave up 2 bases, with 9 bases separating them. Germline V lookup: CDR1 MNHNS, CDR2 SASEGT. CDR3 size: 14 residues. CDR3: CASSQLGNTGELFF. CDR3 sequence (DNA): TGTGCCAGCAGTCAACTAGGAAACACCGGGGAGCTGTTTTTT.

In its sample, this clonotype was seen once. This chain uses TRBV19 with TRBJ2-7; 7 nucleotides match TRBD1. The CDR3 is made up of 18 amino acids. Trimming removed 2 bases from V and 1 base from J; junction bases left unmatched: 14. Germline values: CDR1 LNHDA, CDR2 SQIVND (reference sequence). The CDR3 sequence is CASSITGDLFALSYEQYF. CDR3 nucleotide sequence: TGTGCCAGTAGTATAACAGGGGACCTTTTTGCCTTATCCTACGAGCAGTACTTC.

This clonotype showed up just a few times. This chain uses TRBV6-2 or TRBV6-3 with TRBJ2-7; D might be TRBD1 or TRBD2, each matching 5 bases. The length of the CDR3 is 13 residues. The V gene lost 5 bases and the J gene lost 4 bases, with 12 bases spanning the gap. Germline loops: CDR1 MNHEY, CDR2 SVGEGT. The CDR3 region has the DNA TGTGCCAGCAGTGGGGACGGTTTTTACGAGCAGTACTTC. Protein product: CASSGDGFYEQYF.

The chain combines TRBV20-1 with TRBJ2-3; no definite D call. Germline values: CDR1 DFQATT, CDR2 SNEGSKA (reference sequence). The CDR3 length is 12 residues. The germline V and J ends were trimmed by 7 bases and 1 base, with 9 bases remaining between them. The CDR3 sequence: CSVDARTDTQYF. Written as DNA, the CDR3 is TGCAGTGTTGACGCGCGCACAGATACGCAGTATTTT.

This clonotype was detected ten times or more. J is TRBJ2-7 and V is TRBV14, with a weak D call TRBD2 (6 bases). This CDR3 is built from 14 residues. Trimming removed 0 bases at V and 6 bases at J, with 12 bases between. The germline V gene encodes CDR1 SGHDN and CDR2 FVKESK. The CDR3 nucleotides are TGTGCCAGCAGCCAAGATTTCCTAGCGAGCGAGCAGTACTTC. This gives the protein CASSQDFLASEQYF.

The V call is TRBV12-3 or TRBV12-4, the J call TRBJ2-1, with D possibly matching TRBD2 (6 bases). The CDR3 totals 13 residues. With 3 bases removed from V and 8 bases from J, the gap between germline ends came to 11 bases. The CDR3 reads CASSFNGGDEQFF. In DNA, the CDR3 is TGTGCCAGCAGTTTTAACGGCGGGGATGAGCAGTTCTTC.